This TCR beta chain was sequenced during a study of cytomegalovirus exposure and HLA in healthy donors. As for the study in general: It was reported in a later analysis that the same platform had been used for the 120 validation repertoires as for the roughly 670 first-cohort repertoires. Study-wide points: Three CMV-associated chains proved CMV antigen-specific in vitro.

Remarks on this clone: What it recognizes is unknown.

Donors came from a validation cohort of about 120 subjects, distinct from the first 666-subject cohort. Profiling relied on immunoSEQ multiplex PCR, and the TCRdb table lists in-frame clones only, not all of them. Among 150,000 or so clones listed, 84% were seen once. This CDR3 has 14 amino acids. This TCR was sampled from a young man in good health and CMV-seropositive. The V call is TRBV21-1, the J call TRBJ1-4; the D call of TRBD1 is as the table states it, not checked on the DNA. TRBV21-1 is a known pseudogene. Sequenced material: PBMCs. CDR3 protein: CASSKRQGQEKLFF. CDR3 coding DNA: TGTGCCAGCAGCAAAAGACAGGGGCAGGAAAAACTGTTTTTT.